This T cell receptor (beta chain) was recovered during a study of cytomegalovirus exposure and HLA in healthy donors (dated by TCRdb to the late 2010s). Some background on the complete study: According to an earlier analysis of 587 of the donors, about 190 million T cells yielded 90 million to 130 million unique TCR beta sequences and 276 Gb of sequence data. An early release that covered several hundred HLA-typed donors contained approximately 300 gigabases of sequencing data and tens of millions of unique TCR sequences. The genetic ancestry cluster associated with self-reported Caucasian donors included around 76% of the roughly 380 genotyped donors. The study was designed to test whether signatures of past pathogen exposure could be identified by cataloging public T cell receptors. The T cell repertoires of some 700 subjects were profiled by immunosequencing and related to cytomegalovirus serostatus. A separate validation cohort of approximately 120 different subjects was used in addition to the roughly 670-subject first cohort. High-throughput TCR immunosequencing, statistical association of individual TCRs with disease status, and machine learning were combined to predict cytomegalovirus infection status. A later analysis re-analyzed previously published TCR beta repertoires from approximately 670 donors and added high-resolution HLA genotyping to study TCR occurrence patterns. Rather than drawing on any new phenotypic data, the later analysis identified candidate immune exposures from TCR beta sequences and the way those sequences occurred across donors. In an earlier analysis of roughly 580 of the donors, high-throughput TCR beta sequencing was used to judge whether each TCR beta V gene segment behaved as functional or pseudogenic. Donor age, sex, ethnicity and CMV serostatus were compiled alongside the repertoire data. In a later genetic analysis, genome-wide SNP genotypes for about 55% of the roughly 700 donors were used, and that subset was treated as a discovery cohort. All discovery cohort repertoires had been generated using a single sequencing platform. Both class I and class II loci were covered by HLA typing, at four-digit resolution. The number of typed donors differed by locus: about 620-630 for A, B, C, DRB1 and DQB1; some 500 for DQA1; fewer than 610 for DPA1; and around 450 for DPB1. Roughly 5 DR-DQ haplotypes were treated as single units for association and clustering because of strong linkage in the cohort. Across 300 to 400 genotyped donors of the cohort, an average of 235,054 unique TCR beta nucleotide sequences per donor were sequenced, and roughly 20% of those sequences were non-productive.

The CDR3 starts with the cysteine, ends with the phenylalanine, and has 17 residues. Just the 51-base CDR3 DNA is kept, in frame starting at base 1. Unmatched junction bases come to 9, with V trimmed by 0 bases and J by 5 bases. According to the germline V gene (reference sequence), CDR1 reads WNHNN and CDR2 reads SYGVQD. Regarding this clone: The specificity of this receptor is unknown. Base quality data are lacking; no much larger clone is found one base away.

The library was produced with the immunoSEQ multiplex PCR assay. For the multiplex PCR, a mixture combining 60 forward primers for TCR Vbeta segments and 13 reverse primers for TCR Jbeta segments was used. The CDR3 region of rearranged TCR beta genes was amplified from genomic DNA with a multiplex PCR assay. The Illumina HiSeq System was used to sequence the amplified TCR beta libraries as 87-base-pair reads. Concerning the study's data processing: In a later analysis, tens of millions of unique TCR beta chains were counted across the approximately 640 repertoires, and around 10 million of these chains were shared by at least two donors. Raw reads were error-corrected and collapsed into unique sequences with a nearest-neighbor algorithm that merged closely related sequences to remove PCR and sequencing errors. V, D and J gene segments were assigned by aligning CDR3 sequences to IMGT reference sequences. For a sequence to be retained, a match of at least six nucleotides was required to both a V gene segment and a J gene segment. A rearrangement was called productive if the CDR3 had no stop codons and remained in frame with V and J, and every other rearrangement was called non-productive. Following IMGT convention, CDR3 was defined as the stretch from the second conserved V-encoded cysteine up to the conserved J-encoded phenylalanine. Sequences without an unambiguous match to a single V gene segment were excluded from the earlier analysis of about 640 of the donors. In an earlier analysis of approximately 590 of the donors, V segments were called functional above 56.7% productive rearrangements and were called segregating when the between-donor standard deviation exceeded 5%. A statistical classification framework was developed to diagnose cytomegalovirus status using the catalog of TCR beta chain sequences. In a later analysis, V and J genes were assigned by comparing TCR nucleotide sequences against IMGT/GENE-DB human TR gene sequences. In a later analysis, CDR3 sequences and most-parsimonious VDJ recombination scenarios were assigned using the TCRdist pipeline. In a later analysis, every TCR beta chain was defined by the combination of its CDR3 amino acid sequence and its V-gene family, and reads without a unique V-gene family were dropped. To address suspected cross-contamination and a sequencing artifact, a later analysis removed roughly 640 highly shared, low-generation-probability nucleotide sequences. In a later analysis, a clonal expansion index was calculated for each public chain from normalized within-repertoire ranks of inferred template counts. A later analysis computed generation probabilities with a VDJ recombination model fitted to out-of-frame rearrangements, and checked the results against IGoR. Hypergeometric tests were used in a later analysis to score TCR-TCR, TCR-HLA and TCR-CMV co-occurrence, with a repertoire-size bias correction applied to the TCR pairs. False discovery rates were estimated in a later analysis by permuting HLA or CMV assignments 20 times. In a later analysis, co-occurring TCRs were grouped using DBSCAN, with TCRdist sequence similarity added in when clustering inside HLA-allele-positive subsets. Repertoires with fewer than 30,000 or more than 120,000 public chains, plus five repertoires with anomalous nucleotide sharing, were excluded from co-occurrence clustering. As stored in TCRdb, this immuneACCESS dataset retains in-frame rearrangements with V and J assigned. A fraction of the clones does not appear; measured against another copy, unresolved V genes explain less than half of the discrepancy, and the remainder lacks a known reason. V and J calls and clone size are as listed in that table; D and trimming were resolved from the DNA. Here the sample has approximately 140,000 clones; about four fifths occur a single time. The ten largest clonotypes hold about 6.6% of the sample.

Overall study outcomes, separate from this receptor: The only immune exposure information available for the cohort was CMV serostatus. In vitro tests confirmed that a few of the cytomegalovirus-associated TCR beta chains recognize cytomegalovirus antigens. While some public TCRs were present in many individuals, most TCR sequences turned up only very rarely across donors. This cohort had only TCR beta chains sequenced, and the lack of alpha or paired-chain data limited which features could be detected. In a later analysis, most CMV-associated TCR beta chains were found to appear HLA-restricted, with HLA associations seemingly driven largely by CMV exposure. According to a later genetic analysis, donors in an Asian-associated ancestry cluster had fewer N-insertions in productive TCRs than the roughly 670-donor mean. A further reported finding was that TCR beta sequences accurately predicted the HLA-A and HLA-B alleles for most subjects in the first cohort. Some IMGT-functional V segments, including TRBV6-2 and TRBV6-3, could not be told apart with the 87-base-pair reads, so those segments were excluded. Fewer than 20 rarely observed V segments, including chromosome 9 orphons, were excluded from the earlier analysis of a few hundred of the donors because counts were too low. The authors suggested that the approach could potentially be extended to other disease states and immunological phenotypes. At a false discovery rate of 0.05, a later analysis linked 15,000 to 20,000 TCR beta sequences to specific HLA alleles. When HLA alleles, especially DR and DQ, strongly co-occurred, attributing TCR associations to individual alleles was difficult. Presence/absence analyses assumed roughly uniform sequencing depth across donors, an assumption that may not hold. The classifier was reported to diagnose cytomegalovirus status with high specificity and sensitivity in both the original cohort and the validation cohort. Compared with equally common non-associated chains, HLA-associated TCR beta chains in a later analysis were more clonally expanded and had lower generation probabilities. A cluster of highly shared sequence variants was judged likely to represent a technical artifact of the sequencing pipeline. In the study, around 160 TCR beta chains were listed as associated with cytomegalovirus. Several of the top co-occurrence clusters appeared to be linked to parvovirus B19, influenza, CMV and Epstein-Barr virus, according to a later analysis. HLA typing was unavailable for some donors at each locus, so association tests used only the typed subset. Linkage disequilibrium might explain the correlated functional status among segregating V segments, but an unknown experimental factor could not be excluded. A later analysis found that TCR association rates varied across HLA loci, with DRB1 alleles showing the most associated TCRs and HLA-C alleles the fewest. An earlier analysis of some 560 of the donors showed that most TCR beta V segments appeared in productive rearrangements either about 87% or about 30% of the time, which broadly matched IMGT annotations. An association between a missense DCLRE1C variant and V-gene and J-gene trimming of TCR beta chains was found in a later genetic analysis and replicated in an independent cohort.

In total, around 600 healthy bone marrow donors made up the cohort. All cohort members were sampled while nominally healthy, although unrecorded immune exposures were likely present. The donor was CMV seropositive and belonged to the group of some 290 seropositive cohort members. A peripheral blood sample was collected from each donor, and TCR beta sequencing was performed on peripheral blood mononuclear cells. The Qiagen DNeasy Blood Extraction Kit was used to extract genomic DNA from the blood cell samples. The chain employs TRBV10-1 and TRBJ2-5; TRBD1 lines up with 10 middle nucleotides. Sequenced material: PBMCs. This receptor was obtained from a woman aged 40 to 50 in good health and CMV-seropositive. The DNA sequence is TGCGCCAGCAGTGAGTCCGAGAGACAGGGGGCATGGGAGACCCAGTACTTC. Translated, it reads CASSESERQGAWETQYF.